This T cell receptor beta chain emerged from a study of T cell responses to AZD1222 COVID-19 vaccine. Repertoires were generated with immunoSEQ multiplex PCR, while TCRdb's copy carries only in-frame clones and drops some. Of 90,000 to 100,000 clones in the sample, around 85% are singletons; the top ten hold roughly 5%. Deletions cut 3 bases from V and 0 bases from J, with 5 bases between. The CDR3 consists of 13 residues. In germline, CDR1 is WNHNN, CDR2 SYGVQD (reference sequence). Specimen: peripheral blood, collected 28 days after the second AZD1222 dose. V gene TRBV10-1 combines with J gene TRBJ1-1, with D hard to call. The clonotype was recovered from an adult who received the AZD1222 COVID-19 vaccine. The CDR3 nucleotides are TGCGCCAGCAGTGACTCCTTGAACACTGAAGCTTTCTTT. Its translation: CASSDSLNTEAFF.